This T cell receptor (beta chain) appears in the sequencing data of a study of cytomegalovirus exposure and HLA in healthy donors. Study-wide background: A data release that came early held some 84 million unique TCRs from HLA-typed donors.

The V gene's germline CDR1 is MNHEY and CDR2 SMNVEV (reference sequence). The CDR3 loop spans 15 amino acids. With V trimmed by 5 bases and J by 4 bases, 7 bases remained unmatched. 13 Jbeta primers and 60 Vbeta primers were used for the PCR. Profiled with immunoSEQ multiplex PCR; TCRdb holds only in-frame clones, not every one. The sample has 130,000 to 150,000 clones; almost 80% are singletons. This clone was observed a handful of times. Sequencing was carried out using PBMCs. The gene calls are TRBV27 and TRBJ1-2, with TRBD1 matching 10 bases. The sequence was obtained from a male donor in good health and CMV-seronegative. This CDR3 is CASSITGTGAYGYTF. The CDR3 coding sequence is TGTGCCAGCAGTATAACCGGGACAGGGGCCTATGGCTACACCTTC.